Listed here are 27 T cell receptor beta chains from one sample, sequenced in a study of blood T cells in healthy people across ages. Alongside a J-beta primer mix, a sample-barcoded 5' primer served in a second PCR lasting about 6 to 11 cycles. One entry per CDR3 protein, called by TCRdb with MiXCR from the 5' RACE reads. The repertoire consists of fewer than 2,000,000 distinct CDR3 sequences, with roughly two fifths occurring once and the leading ten covering around 23%. Sequencing was performed on blood. These receptor sequences come from a human donor in good health.

This clonotype was counted between two and nine times. This chain uses TRBV20-1 with TRBJ1-2; D may be TRBD1 (5 bases). The CDR3 sequence is 14 residues long. CDR1 DFQATT and CDR2 SNEGSKA come from the germline V gene (reference sequence). The V end lost 1 base, the J end lost 4 bases, and 13 bases lay between the germline ends. Written as DNA, the CDR3 is TGCAGTGCTAGAGTCGAGAGGGGTCCCTATGGCTACACCTTC. Amino acids: CSARVERGPYGYTF.

CDR3 DNA: TGTGCCACCCGACAGGGGTTAAATGAAAAACTGTTTTTT. Amino acid sequence: CATRQGLNEKLFF. The V gene is TRBV15, the J gene TRBJ1-4; 8 bases are shared with TRBD1. After removal of 8 bases from V and 5 bases from J, the junction contained 4 bases not matched to a gene. The germline CDR1 and CDR2 sequences are LNHNV and YYDKDF (reference sequence). There are 13 residues in the CDR3.

The CDR3 loop is CASSFVAGVSADEQFF. The CDR3 DNA reads as TGTGCCAGCAGTTTTGTAGCAGGTGTTAGCGCTGATGAGCAGTTCTTC. The chain is built from TRBV28 and TRBJ2-1; D is possibly TRBD2 (5 bases). Germline loops: CDR1 MDHEN, CDR2 SYDVKM. Trimming left V 3 bases short and J 8 bases short, with 20 bases between. The CDR3 contains 16 residues.

The sample holds many counts of this clonotype. The rearrangement joins TRBV29-1 to TRBJ2-7, with D tentatively TRBD2 (7 bases). Deletions cut 8 bases from V and 2 bases from J, with 13 bases between. Germline CDR1 is SQVTM and CDR2 is ANQGSEA. The CDR3 contains 12 residues. The CDR3 loop is CSTRGAAYEQYF. In DNA, the CDR3 is TGCAGCACCCGGGGGGCCGCCTACGAGCAGTACTTC.

This clonotype was observed a handful of times. V gene TRBV6-5 combines with J gene TRBJ2-7; 9 nucleotides align to TRBD1. The CDR3 loop spans 14 amino acids. J was trimmed by 4 bases and V by 6 bases; bases with no gene match: 7. Germline CDR1 reads MNHEY; CDR2 reads SVGAGI. The CDR3: CASRVVQGAYEQYF. CDR3 nucleotides: TGTGCCAGCAGAGTGGTACAGGGGGCTTACGAGCAGTACTTC.

This clonotype was found a few times. The chain carries TRBV7-2 and TRBJ1-6, with D unresolved. The germline V gene has CDR1 SGHTA and CDR2 FQGNSA. V shed 1 base and J shed 9 bases, with 10 bases lying between them. The CDR3 runs to 14 residues. CDR3 nucleotide sequence: TGTGCCAGCAGCTTAGAGGCGGCCGGTTCACCCCTCCACTTT. Residues: CASSLEAAGSPLHF.

V gene TRBV7-9 combines with J gene TRBJ2-1; D possibly corresponds to TRBD1 (6 bases). Between the trimmed V and J ends, which lost 1 base and 0 bases, there was a span of 10 bases. The CDR3 sequence is 16 residues long. Germline V gene data show CDR1 as SEHNR and CDR2 as FQNEAQ (reference sequence). CDR3 bases: TGTGCCAGCAGCTTAGGACAGGCCAACTCCTACAATGAGCAGTTCTTC. The encoded protein is CASSLGQANSYNEQFF.

This clonotype was detected only a few times. The chain employs TRBV5-1 and TRBJ2-1, with D possibly being TRBD2 (6 bases). CDR3 length: 14 residues. V was pared by 0 bases and J by 8 bases, with 12 bases between. Germline CDR1 SGHRS, CDR2 YFSETQ. The CDR3 sequence is CASSLGPGDDEQFF. Written as DNA, the CDR3 is TGCGCCAGCAGCTTGGGGCCGGGGGACGATGAGCAGTTCTTC.

This rearrangement joins TRBV5-1 to TRBJ2-1; D uncertain. The CDR3 is 13 amino acids. With 1 base removed from V and 9 bases from J, the gap between germline ends came to 11 bases. The germline gives CDR1 SGHRS, CDR2 YFSETQ. In nucleotides, the CDR3 is TGCGCCAGCAGCTTGACATCCCTATCTGAGCAGTTCTTC. This encodes CASSLTSLSEQFF.

This clonotype occurred a few times. The rearrangement uses TRBV9 and TRBJ2-1; possible D gene TRBD2, 7 bases. CDR1 is SGDLS, CDR2 YYNGEE, per germline. CDR3 length: 16 amino acids. V shed 0 bases and J shed 3 bases, with 13 bases lying between them. The CDR3 sequence is CASSVEGGEGYNEQFF. CDR3 DNA: TGTGCCAGCAGCGTAGAAGGGGGGGAAGGCTACAATGAGCAGTTCTTC.

The gene calls are TRBV3-1 and TRBJ2-4; perhaps TRBD2 as D (6 bases). The J call is doubtful: the DNA matches TRBJ2-7 better. CDR1 is LGHDT, CDR2 YNNKEL, per germline (reference sequence). The CDR3 totals 16 residues. The CDR3 bases are TGTGCCAGCAGCCAAGAGAAAATAGCGGAGGGCTACGAGCAGTACTTC. The encoded protein is CASSQEKIAEGYEQYF.

Comment on this clonotype: At one of its ends the junction is not consistent with the germline gene, which may arise from a read error. In DNA form, the CDR3 reads TGTGCCGGCAGCGCCGGACAGGGGCACTATGGCTACACCTTC. It codes for CAGSAGQGHYGYTF. V is TRBV11-2 and J is TRBJ1-2; TRBD1 matches at 9 bases. Germline V lookup: CDR1 SGHAT, CDR2 FQNNGV. The CDR3 sequence is 14 residues long.

This clonotype was seen only a few times. V and J are TRBV10-3 and TRBJ2-1, with TRBD2 identical over 10 bases. Germline V gene data show CDR1 as ENHRY and CDR2 as SYGVKD. The CDR3 has 15 residues. J was trimmed by 5 bases and V by 6 bases; bases with no gene match: 7. The CDR3 region is CAISDGLAANNEQFF. The CDR3 bases are TGTGCCATCAGCGACGGACTAGCGGCGAACAATGAGCAGTTCTTC.

The V call is TRBV20-1, the J call TRBJ2-3, with a tentative D call TRBD2 (5 bases). Germline V CDR1 and CDR2: DFQATT, SNEGSKA (reference sequence). There are 14 residues in the CDR3. V lost 6 bases to trimming and J lost 6 bases, with 19 bases between them. CDR3 region: CSALPRVFLDTQYF. The DNA for the CDR3 is TGCAGTGCACTACCGCGGGTGTTTCTGGATACGCAGTATTTT.

This sequence joins TRBV7-9 and TRBJ2-5; TRBD1 matches 11 bases. CDR3 length: 14 residues. Germline V gene lookup returns CDR1 SEHNR and CDR2 FQNEAQ (reference sequence). Trimming cost V 5 bases and J 5 bases; bases outside gene matches: 4. The DNA for the CDR3 is TGTGCCAGCAGCGGACAGGGGGCATGGGAGACCCAGTACTTC. Amino acid sequence: CASSGQGAWETQYF.

The chain is built from TRBV10-3 and TRBJ2-1, with D tentatively TRBD1 or TRBD2 (6 bases each). This CDR3 has 16 amino acids. CDR1 is ENHRY and CDR2 is SYGVKD in the germline V gene. Trimming shortened V by 2 bases and J by 6 bases, and 17 bases separated the two germline ends. The CDR3 loop is CAISEMGGLTLNEQFF. CDR3 DNA: TGTGCCATCAGTGAGATGGGGGGCCTAACCCTCAATGAGCAGTTCTTC.

V gene TRBV27 combines with J gene TRBJ2-3, with D maybe TRBD1 (5 bases). With 7 bases removed from V and 4 bases from J, the gap between germline ends came to 9 bases. Germline V gives CDR1 MNHEY, CDR2 SMNVEV (reference sequence). The CDR3 runs to 12 residues. The CDR3 spells CASIDSADTQYF. CDR3 in DNA: TGTGCCAGCATTGACAGTGCAGATACGCAGTATTTT.

V is TRBV12-3 or TRBV12-4 and J is TRBJ2-5, with 10 positions matching TRBD2. The J call may be incorrect, as the DNA end agrees better with TRBJ2-7. The CDR3 is 15 residues long. The CDR3 loop is CASSPLAGTSYEQYF. In DNA, the CDR3 is TGTGCCAGCAGTCCACTAGCGGGGACTTCCTACGAGCAGTACTTC.

Written as DNA, the CDR3 is TGTGCCAGCAGCAACCGGGACTCCCCTTGGAATGAGCAGTTCTTC. This sequence encodes CASSNRDSPWNEQFF. The V and J genes are TRBV14 and TRBJ2-1, with D possibly TRBD2 on 6 matching bases. This CDR3 has 15 residues. CDR1 and CDR2 from the germline V gene are SGHDN and FVKESK. Trimming removed 5 bases from V and 7 bases from J, with 18 bases in between.

The V and J genes are TRBV7-2 and TRBJ2-1; D is possibly TRBD1 (7 bases). V was cut by 1 base and J by 9 bases, with 13 bases left in between. The CDR3 spans 14 residues. Germline-derived CDR1 and CDR2 are SGHTA and FQGNSA. The CDR3 DNA follows: TGTGCCAGCAGCTTAGACCACAGGGGAGGTGAGCAGTTCTTC. Protein sequence: CASSLDHRGGEQFF.

The J gene is TRBJ2-1, the V gene TRBV5-1; tentatively, D is TRBD1 (6 bases). Trimming took 6 bases from V and 0 from J, leaving 13 bases between them. The CDR3 extends over 15 amino acids. CDR1 and CDR2 from the germline V gene are SGHRS and YFSETQ. CDR3 region: CASTNTGSSYNEQFF. In nucleotides, the CDR3 is TGCGCCAGCACCAATACAGGGAGCTCCTACAATGAGCAGTTCTTC. The variable domain in full, with the rest retrieved from reference TRBV5-1 and TRBJ2-1, is KAGVTQTPRYLIKTRGQQVTLSCSPISGHRSVSWYQQTPGQGLQFLFEYFSETQRNKGNFPGRFSGRQFSNSRSEMNVSTLELGDSALYLCASTNTGSSYNEQFFGPGTRLTVL.

The chain employs TRBV7-3 and TRBJ1-6; D is undetermined. CDR1 and CDR2 (germline): SGHTA, FQGTGA. V lost 5 bases and J 7 bases, leaving 9 bases between the germline ends. CDR3 size: 13 residues. For the CDR3, the DNA is TGTGCCAGCAGCACTCGACAAAATTCACCCCTCCACTTT. This translates into CASSTRQNSPLHF. Using reference TRBV7-3 and TRBJ1-6 for the parts outside the CDR3, the full variable domain is GAGVSQTPSNKVTEKGKYVELRCDPISGHTALYWYRQSLGQGPEFLIYFQGTGAADDSGLPNDRFFAVRPEGSVSTLKIQRTERGDSAVYLCASSTRQNSPLHFGNGTRLTVT.

This clonotype has at least ten counts. V usage is TRBV6-2 or TRBV6-3 and J usage is TRBJ1-1; no definite D call. There are 13 residues in the CDR3. The germline V gene has CDR1 MNHEY and CDR2 SVGEGT. Between the trimmed V and J ends, which lost 4 bases and 1 base, there was a span of 7 bases. The chain's CDR3 is CASSSSENTEAFF. In DNA, the CDR3 is TGTGCCAGCAGTTCCTCGGAGAACACTGAAGCTTTCTTT.

This clonotype has at least ten counts. The V and J genes are TRBV7-2 and TRBJ2-3; D might be TRBD2 (6 bases). V was trimmed by 3 bases and J by 0 bases, leaving 13 bases between them. Germline V gene sequence: CDR1 SGHTA, CDR2 FQGNSA. CDR3 length equals 16 residues. The CDR3 DNA reads TGTGCCAGCAGCTTGGGAAGTAGCGGCAGCACAGATACGCAGTATTTT. Translation gives CASSLGSSGSTDTQYF.

This sequence joins TRBV7-3 and TRBJ2-1; tentatively, D is TRBD1 or TRBD2 (6 bases each). Germline assignment: CDR1 SGHTA and CDR2 FQGTGA. This CDR3 is built from 16 residues. The V and J ends lost 5 bases and 1 base respectively, with 15 bases between them. For the CDR3, the DNA is TGTGCCAGCAGCCTCTTGGAGGGGGGATCCTACAATGAGCAGTTCTTC. Translated, it gives CASSLLEGGSYNEQFF. Together with reference TRBV7-3 and TRBJ2-1, the CDR3 gives the full variable domain: GAGVSQTPSNKVTEKGKYVELRCDPISGHTALYWYRQSLGQGPEFLIYFQGTGAADDSGLPNDRFFAVRPEGSVSTLKIQRTERGDSAVYLCASSLLEGGSYNEQFFGPGTRLTVL.

This clonotype appeared a single time. The V and J genes are TRBV28 and TRBJ2-3, with D perhaps matching TRBD1 (6 bases). Trimming removed 3 bases from V and 3 bases from J, with 16 bases in between. Germline CDR1 and CDR2: MDHEN and SYDVKM. The CDR3 runs 16 residues. The CDR3 protein is CASSFIGAGVTDTQYF. The CDR3 bases are TGTGCCAGCAGTTTTATCGGGGCAGGGGTTACAGATACGCAGTATTTT.

This chain joins TRBV7-2 and TRBJ2-7, with D perhaps matching TRBD2 (5 bases). With 1 base removed from V and 6 bases from J, the gap between germline ends came to 13 bases. Germline loops: CDR1 SGHTA, CDR2 FQGNSA. This CDR3 contains 14 residues. This chain's CDR3 is CASSLEIFRGEQYF. CDR3 nucleotide sequence: TGTGCCAGCAGCTTAGAAATATTCCGGGGCGAGCAGTACTTC.